A single sample is the source of the 30 T cell receptor beta chains below, sequenced in a study of blood T cell repertoires in COVID-19. Assay used: immunoSEQ multiplex PCR; TCRdb lists only in-frame clones, some missing. The sample carries 50,000 to 70,000 clones, more than 65% recorded once. The sample taken for sequencing was peripheral blood. The source of these receptors is a woman aged 55-75 years with acute or convalescent COVID-19.

The chain uses TRBV9 and TRBJ2-3, with 9 bases that match TRBD2. Germline CDR1 SGDLS, CDR2 YYNGEE. V lost 4 bases, J lost 5 bases, and 11 bases stayed unmatched. The CDR3 is 16 residues long. The DNA of the CDR3 is TGTGCCAGCAGCCACGGAGGGCGGGGGGGCCAAGATACGCAGTATTTT. It translates to CASSHGGRGGQDTQYF.

The rearrangement uses TRBV5-1 and TRBJ1-2; 12 bases agree with TRBD1. J lost 6 bases, V lost 2 bases, and 20 bases had no gene match. The CDR3 contains 20 residues. Germline values: CDR1 SGHRS, CDR2 YFSETQ. CDR3 residues: CASSFGIFAGTGGTRDGYTF. The CDR3 coding sequence is TGCGCCAGCAGCTTTGGAATATTCGCCGGGACAGGGGGCACAAGGGATGGCTACACCTTC.

For the CDR3, the DNA is TGTGCCAGCAGGACTCAGGGGACCGGGGAGCTGTTTTTT. Protein sequence: CASRTQGTGELFF. The chain has TRBV27 and TRBJ2-2; D is perhaps TRBD1 (6 bases). CDR3 length: 13 residues. Trimming shortened V by 6 bases and J by 5 bases, and 10 bases separated the two germline ends. Germline V CDR1 and CDR2: MNHEY, SMNVEV (reference sequence).

The rearrangement uses TRBV12-3 or TRBV12-4 and TRBJ2-2; D uncertain. This CDR3 has 12 amino acids. Trimming removed 6 bases from V and 6 bases from J, with 8 bases in between. This CDR3 is CASSLSPGELFF. In DNA form, the CDR3 reads TGTGCCAGCAGCCTTAGTCCCGGGGAGCTGTTTTTT.

The J gene is TRBJ2-3, the V gene TRBV4-1; D perhaps matches TRBD1 (5 bases). CDR1 and CDR2 (germline): MGHRA, YSYEKL. The CDR3 runs 14 residues. Trimming left V 5 bases short and J 9 bases short, with 18 bases between. CDR3 sequence: CASSSTAREDTQYF. The CDR3 DNA follows: TGCGCCAGCAGCTCCACCGCCAGGGAAGACACGCAGTATTTT.

V usage is TRBV4-2 and J usage is TRBJ2-5; 11 bases match TRBD2. V shed 5 bases and J 2 bases; nucleotides not matched to a gene: 7. The CDR3 covers 16 residues. Germline CDR1 is LGHNA and CDR2 is YNFKEQ. The CDR3 reads CASSNVGLAEQETQYF. CDR3 DNA sequence: TGTGCCAGCAGCAACGTGGGACTAGCGGAACAAGAGACCCAGTACTTC.

The genes are TRBV4-1 and TRBJ2-7; 7 nucleotides agree with TRBD2. The V gene end was trimmed by 0 bases and the J gene end by 2 bases; junction bases not matched to a gene: 7. The germline gives CDR1 MGHRA, CDR2 YSYEKL. This CDR3 has 16 residues. The CDR3 loop is CASSQDSGGTPYEQYF. The CDR3 DNA follows: TGCGCCAGCAGCCAAGATTCGGGGGGTACACCCTACGAGCAGTACTTC.

CDR3 in amino acids: CASSEYFTGDLGNYGYTF. CDR3 nucleotides: TGTGCCAGCAGTGAATACTTCACAGGGGATCTTGGTAACTATGGCTACACCTTC. The genes are TRBV25-1 and TRBJ1-2; the match to TRBD1 covers 7 bases. The CDR3 length is 18 residues. CDR1 is MGHDK, CDR2 SYGVNS, per germline. V was pared by 0 bases and J by 1 base, with 11 bases of the junction left unmatched.

The CDR3, as DNA: TGTGCCAGCAGTGATCCGGTGACAGATACGCAGTATTTT. Translation gives CASSDPVTDTQYF. V and J are TRBV6-1 and TRBJ2-3; D is ambiguous. Germline loops: CDR1 MNHNS, CDR2 SASEGT. The CDR3 is 13 residues long. The V gene lost 3 bases and the J gene lost 3 bases, with 7 bases spanning the gap.

V is TRBV19 and J is TRBJ2-1; D is perhaps TRBD1 (5 bases). The germline V and J ends were trimmed by 7 bases and 0 bases, with 16 bases remaining between them. Per the germline V gene, CDR1 is LNHDA and CDR2 is SQIVND (reference sequence). CDR3 length: 16 amino acids. Here the CDR3 reads CASTTQGSSSYNEQFF. CDR3 nucleotides: TGTGCCAGTACCACCCAGGGATCCAGCTCCTACAATGAGCAGTTCTTC.

The rearrangement joins TRBV3-1 (or the pseudogene TRBV3-2) to TRBJ2-5, with 9 positions matching TRBD1. The CDR3 spans 14 residues. In germline, CDR1 is LGHDT, CDR2 YNNKEL (reference sequence). With V trimmed by 7 bases and J by 3 bases, 6 bases remained unmatched. CDR3 amino acids: CASNQDRGKETQYF. CDR3 DNA sequence: TGTGCCAGCAACCAGGACAGGGGAAAAGAGACCCAGTACTTC.

The chain employs TRBV6-1 and TRBJ1-4, with D possibly matching TRBD1 (5 bases). The CDR3 totals 15 residues. Germline CDR1 is MNHNS and CDR2 is SASEGT. Trimming shortened V by 0 bases and J by 7 bases, and 12 bases separated the two germline ends. DNA of the CDR3: TGTGCCAGCAGTGAAGCGGGGCCAACGGGTGAAAAACTGTTTTTT. It yields the protein CASSEAGPTGEKLFF.

The chain recombines TRBV4-2 with TRBJ1-1; 9 nucleotides line up with TRBD1. Germline lookup yields CDR1 LGHNA and CDR2 YNFKEQ. The length of the CDR3 is 15 residues. The J segment lost 1 base and the V segment lost 4 bases, leaving 4 bases of the junction unmatched. CDR3 nucleotides: TGTGCCAGCAGCCTTTCGACAGGGGGGAACACTGAAGCTTTCTTT. It yields the protein CASSLSTGGNTEAFF.

This chain joins TRBV27 and TRBJ1-2; maybe TRBD1 (5 bases). CDR1 is MNHEY and CDR2 is SMNVEV in the germline V gene (reference sequence). The germline V and J ends were trimmed by 6 bases and 7 bases, with 21 bases remaining between them. The CDR3 totals 15 residues. The CDR3 DNA sequence: TGTGCCAGCAGCCCATTCCGGGCAGGGAAGGGTGGCTACACCTTC. Its translation: CASSPFRAGKGGYTF.

The V call is TRBV29-1, the J call TRBJ2-7; 7 positions match TRBD1. The CDR3 is 15 residues long. Germline trimming cut 1 base from V and 0 bases from J; bases unmatched to any gene: 6. Germline CDR1 reads SQVTM; CDR2 reads ANQGSEA. The CDR3 sequence is CSVEGDRDSSYEQYF. CDR3 in DNA: TGCAGCGTTGAAGGGGACCGGGACAGCTCCTACGAGCAGTACTTC.

The chain has TRBV18 and TRBJ1-1, with 9 bases that match TRBD1. CDR3 length: 16 residues. V shed 2 bases, J shed 0 bases, and the junction held 4 bases outside the gene matches. Germline V gene data show CDR1 as KGHSH and CDR2 as LQKENI. DNA of the CDR3: TGTGCCAGCTCACCAACAGGGGGCTTAATGAACACTGAAGCTTTCTTT. Protein product: CASSPTGGLMNTEAFF.

This chain connects TRBV7-9 to TRBJ2-6, with D perhaps TRBD2 (5 bases). In germline, CDR1 is SEHNR, CDR2 FQNEAQ (reference sequence). V was pared by 1 base and J by 1 base, with 8 bases between. CDR3 length: 16 amino acids. CDR3 in amino acids: CASSLGRDSGANVLTF. Written as DNA, the CDR3 is TGTGCCAGCAGCTTAGGTCGGGATTCTGGGGCCAACGTCCTGACTTTC.

V and J are TRBV5-6 and TRBJ1-2; unclear D gene. The CDR3 covers 14 residues. Trimming left V 4 bases short and J 3 bases short, with 13 bases between. Germline CDR1 reads SGHDT; CDR2 reads YYEEEE. The CDR3 loop is CASSPLTEDYGYTF. In DNA, the CDR3 is TGTGCCAGCAGCCCTCTCACGGAGGACTATGGCTACACCTTC.

Written as DNA, the CDR3 is TGTGCCAGCCTTACCGGGGGACGAGAGACCCAGTACTTC. It is translated as CASLTGGRETQYF. The rearrangement links TRBV6-5 to TRBJ2-5; possibly TRBD2 for D (6 bases). The CDR3 is 13 amino acids. V was clipped by 8 bases and J by 4 bases, with 14 bases between them. Germline V lookup: CDR1 MNHEY, CDR2 SVGAGI.

CDR3 in amino acids: CASKSQGANTGELFF. The CDR3 nucleotides read TGTGCCAGCAAATCACAGGGGGCGAACACCGGGGAGCTGTTTTTT. The chain carries TRBV7-3 and TRBJ2-2; 8 bases are shared with TRBD1. CDR3 length: 15 amino acids. V lost 7 bases to trimming and J lost 0 bases; unmatched junction nucleotides: 4. Germline-derived CDR1 and CDR2 are SGHTA and FQGTGA.

This clone was found a few times. The chain uses TRBV24-1 and TRBJ2-5, with D possibly matching TRBD1 (6 bases). Trimming stripped 3 bases from V and 5 bases from J, with 18 bases between. Germline values: CDR1 KGHDR, CDR2 SFDVKD. The CDR3 covers 16 residues. CDR3 residues: CATSDALQGPGETQYF. The CDR3 bases are TGTGCCACCAGTGATGCCTTACAGGGCCCGGGGGAGACCCAGTACTTC.

The CDR3 here is CASSLGLAGGTDTQYF. CDR3 coding DNA: TGTGCCAGCAGCTTGGGGCTAGCGGGGGGCACAGATACGCAGTATTTT. This chain connects TRBV5-4 to TRBJ2-3; 10 nucleotides match TRBD2. The CDR3 loop spans 16 amino acids. Germline CDR1 and CDR2: SGHNT and YYREEE (reference sequence). Trimming removed 0 bases from V and 1 base from J; junction bases left unmatched: 2.

Of note for this clone: At the DNA level, this CDR3 is encoded by other sequences in the same sample as well. The chain is built from TRBV3-1 (or the pseudogene TRBV3-2) and TRBJ1-3; weak D call: TRBD1 (5 bases). The V end lost 4 bases, the J end lost 7 bases, and 8 bases lay between the germline ends. The CDR3 is 12 amino acids. Germline V lookup: CDR1 LGHDT, CDR2 YNNKEL (reference sequence). This chain's CDR3 is CASSRPGNTIYF. The CDR3 DNA reads as TGTGCCAGCAGCCGACCAGGGAACACCATATATTTT.

CDR3 DNA: TGTGCCAGCACGGGGGGGGGCCACCGCACAGATACGCAGTATTTT. Translation gives CASTGGGHRTDTQYF. The genes are TRBV3-1 (or the pseudogene TRBV3-2) and TRBJ2-3; TRBD2 matches at 8 bases. V trimming: 7 bases; J trimming: 1 base; junction bases outside the gene matches: 7. CDR3 size: 15 residues. The germline V gene encodes CDR1 LGHDT and CDR2 YNNKEL (reference sequence).

The J gene is TRBJ2-1, the V gene TRBV5-1; 10 bases match TRBD1. The CDR3 has 14 amino acids. From germline, CDR1 is SGHRS and CDR2 YFSETQ. Unmatched junction bases numbered 4, after V lost 4 bases and J lost 6 bases. The CDR3 spells CASSLGQGFNEQFF. The CDR3 nucleotides read TGCGCCAGCAGCCTGGGACAGGGGTTCAATGAGCAGTTCTTC.

The chain employs TRBV14 and TRBJ2-7; possible D gene TRBD1, 6 bases. This CDR3 is 14 amino acids long. The germline CDR1 and CDR2 sequences are SGHDN and FVKESK. Deletions cut 3 bases from V and 6 bases from J, with 15 bases between. The CDR3 nucleotides read TGTGCCAGCAGCCAGGAACAGGGATTCTTCGAGCAGTACTTC. Protein sequence: CASSQEQGFFEQYF.

The chain carries TRBV10-3 and TRBJ1-1, with a weak D call TRBD1 (5 bases). Germline loops: CDR1 ENHRY, CDR2 SYGVKD. V gave up 4 bases and J gave up 2 bases, with 14 bases separating them. The CDR3 consists of 15 residues. The CDR3 bases are TGTGCCATCAGTGGACGGGGGGATCCAAACACTGAAGCTTTCTTT. Translation gives CAISGRGDPNTEAFF.

CDR3 nucleotide sequence: TGCAGCGTTCTCCTGGGGACAGGGATGGAGACCCAGTACTTC. It codes for CSVLLGTGMETQYF. The rearrangement uses TRBV29-1 and TRBJ2-5; 9 bases match TRBD1. This CDR3 spans 14 amino acids. The V segment lost 5 bases and the J segment 5 bases; nucleotides outside the gene matches: 9. Germline lookup yields CDR1 SQVTM and CDR2 ANQGSEA.

The sample holds a few counts of this clone. The V gene is TRBV10-3, the J gene TRBJ1-4, with 7 bases that match TRBD1. The CDR3 is made up of 17 amino acids. Germline CDR1 is ENHRY and CDR2 is SYGVKD. V gave up 6 bases and J gave up 0 bases; unmatched junction bases: 10. The CDR3: CAISSGGGTATNEKLFF. The CDR3 nucleotides read TGTGCCATCAGCTCAGGAGGGGGCACGGCAACTAATGAAAAACTGTTTTTT.

The V and J genes are TRBV10-2 and TRBJ1-2; 7 bases map to TRBD1. The CDR3 is made up of 13 amino acids. The junction had 10 bases not matched to a gene; V was cut back by 7 bases and J by 8 bases. Germline V gene data show CDR1 as WSHSY and CDR2 as SAAADI. The CDR3 loop is CASMRTGAEGYTF. In DNA form, the CDR3 reads TGCGCCAGCATGAGGACAGGCGCAGAGGGCTACACCTTC.